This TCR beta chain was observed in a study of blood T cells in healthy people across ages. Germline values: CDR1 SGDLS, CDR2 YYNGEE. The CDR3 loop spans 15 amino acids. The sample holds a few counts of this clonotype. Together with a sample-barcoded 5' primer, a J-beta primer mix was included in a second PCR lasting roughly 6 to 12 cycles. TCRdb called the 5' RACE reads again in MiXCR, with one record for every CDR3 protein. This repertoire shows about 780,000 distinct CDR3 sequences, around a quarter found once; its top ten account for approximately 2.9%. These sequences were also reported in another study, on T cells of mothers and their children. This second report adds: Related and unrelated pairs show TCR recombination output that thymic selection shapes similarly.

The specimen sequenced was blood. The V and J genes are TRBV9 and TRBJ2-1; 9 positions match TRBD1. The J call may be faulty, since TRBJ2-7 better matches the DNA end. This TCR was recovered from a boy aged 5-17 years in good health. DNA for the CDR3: TGTGCCAGCAGCCCCACAGGGGGCCCCTCCTACGAGCAGTACTTC. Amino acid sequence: CASSPTGGPSYEQYF.